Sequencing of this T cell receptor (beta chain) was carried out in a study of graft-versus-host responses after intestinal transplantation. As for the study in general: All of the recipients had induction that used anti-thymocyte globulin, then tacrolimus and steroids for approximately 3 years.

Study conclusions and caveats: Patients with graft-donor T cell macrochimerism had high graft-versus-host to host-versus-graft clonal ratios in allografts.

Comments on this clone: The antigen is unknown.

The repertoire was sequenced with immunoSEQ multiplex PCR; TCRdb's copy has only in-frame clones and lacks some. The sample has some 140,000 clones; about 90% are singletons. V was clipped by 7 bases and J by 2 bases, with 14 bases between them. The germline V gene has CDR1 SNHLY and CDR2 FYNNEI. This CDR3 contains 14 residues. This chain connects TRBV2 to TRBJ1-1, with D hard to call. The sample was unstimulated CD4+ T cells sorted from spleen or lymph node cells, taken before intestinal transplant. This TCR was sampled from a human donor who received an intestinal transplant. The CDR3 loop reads CASIGRRLNTEAFF. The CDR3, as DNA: TGTGCCAGCATCGGGCGGAGACTAAACACTGAAGCTTTCTTT.